The 7 T cell receptor beta chains reported below all come from one sample, sequenced in a study of T cell responses to AZD1222 COVID-19 vaccine. Some clones are missing from TCRdb's copy, which holds only in-frame ones; the method was immunoSEQ multiplex PCR. The table records more than 75,000 clones, about nine tenths of them present only once. The sample was peripheral blood, taken on day 0 of AZD1222 vaccination. These receptors were collected from an adult in good health.

J is TRBJ2-3 and V is TRBV13; 7 nucleotides align to TRBD1. The V gene end was trimmed by 5 bases and the J gene end by 5 bases; junction bases not matched to a gene: 4. The germline V gene encodes CDR1 PRHDT and CDR2 FYEKMQ (reference sequence). The CDR3 consists of 13 residues. CDR3 in amino acids: CASSLTGEDTQYF. CDR3 DNA sequence: TGTGCCAGCAGCCTAACAGGGGAAGATACGCAGTATTTT. Combining the CDR3 with reference TRBV13 and TRBJ2-3 gives the whole variable domain AAGVIQSPRHLIKEKRETATLKCYPIPRHDTVYWYQQGPGQDPQFLISFYEKMQSDKGSIPDRFSAQQFSDYHSELNMSSLELGDSALYFCASSLTGEDTQYFGPGTRLTVL.

The V gene is TRBV28, the J gene TRBJ1-5; D gene unclear. The V and J ends lost 2 bases and 6 bases respectively, with 17 bases between them. This CDR3 has 16 residues. Germline-derived CDR1 and CDR2 are MDHEN and SYDVKM. The CDR3 here is CASSLSGPLWGQPQHF. In DNA, the CDR3 is TGTGCCAGCAGTTTAAGCGGCCCCCTGTGGGGTCAGCCCCAGCATTTT.

This chain links TRBV20-1 with TRBJ1-2; D perhaps matches TRBD1 (6 bases). V lost 5 bases and J 8 bases, leaving 12 bases between the germline ends. The CDR3 has 11 amino acids. Germline-derived CDR1 and CDR2 are DFQATT and SNEGSKA (reference sequence). The CDR3 region is CSALGGIGYTF. The CDR3 DNA follows: TGCAGTGCTTTGGGGGGCATAGGCTACACCTTC.

The sample holds one count of this clone. The chain uses TRBV5-5 and TRBJ2-5; possibly TRBD1 or TRBD2 for D (5 bases each). Germline values: CDR1 SGHKS, CDR2 YYEKEE (reference sequence). The ends were cut back, 2 bases at V and 7 bases at J, with 24 bases in the middle. This CDR3 has 17 residues. CDR3 sequence: CASSLAGAQAAKGTQYF. CDR3 DNA sequence: TGTGCCAGCAGCTTAGCCGGGGCCCAAGCGGCCAAAGGGACCCAGTACTTC.

The chain links TRBV11-2 to TRBJ2-7; TRBD2 matches at 7 bases. Germline V CDR1 and CDR2: SGHAT, FQNNGV. The junction had 5 bases not matched to a gene; V was cut back by 5 bases and J by 1 base. The CDR3 covers 14 residues. The CDR3 region has the DNA TGTGCCAGCAGCCGACCAGCGGGATCCTACGAGCAGTACTTC. Translation: CASSRPAGSYEQYF. Full variable domain (missing parts from reference TRBV11-2 and TRBJ2-7): EAGVAQSPRYKIIEKRQSVAFWCNPISGHATLYWYQQILGQGPKLLIQFQNNGVVDDSQLPKDRFSAERLKGVDSTLKIQPAKLEDSAVYLCASSRPAGSYEQYFGPGTRLTVT.

The CDR3 DNA sequence: TGTGCCAGCCAAACGGGGACAGTTAAGGATGAGCAGTTCTTC. This translates into CASQTGTVKDEQFF. This chain uses TRBV19 with TRBJ2-1; 7 bases fit TRBD1. The CDR3 sequence is 14 residues long. The J segment lost 8 bases and the V segment lost 9 bases, leaving 13 bases of the junction unmatched. Germline lookup yields CDR1 LNHDA and CDR2 SQIVND (reference sequence). Combining the CDR3 with reference TRBV19 and TRBJ2-1 gives the whole variable domain DGGITQSPKYLFRKEGQNVTLSCEQNLNHDAMYWYRQDPGQGLRLIYYSQIVNDFQKGDIAEGYSVSREKKESFPLTVTSAQKNPTAFYLCASQTGTVKDEQFFGPGTRLTVL.

This chain uses TRBV9 with TRBJ2-2, with 7 bases aligning to TRBD1. Trimming took 4 bases from V and 6 from J; bases not matched to a gene: 6. In germline, CDR1 is SGDLS, CDR2 YYNGEE. This CDR3 region has 14 residues. CDR3 loop: CASSSDRVAGELFF. The CDR3 DNA reads TGTGCCAGCAGCTCTGACAGGGTTGCCGGGGAGCTGTTTTTT.